Following are 21 T cell receptor beta chains from one sample sequenced in a study of blood T cells in healthy people across ages. A second PCR of about 7 to 12 cycles used a sample-barcoded 5' primer and a J-beta primer mix. TCRdb re-called the 5' RACE reads with MiXCR, one entry per CDR3 protein. The sample includes some 710,000 distinct CDR3 sequences, around a fifth seen only once; the top ten take around 21%. Sequencing used blood. All receptors derive from a man in his 70s in good health.

This rearrangement joins TRBV7-2 to TRBJ2-3; no firm D call. Germline lookup yields CDR1 SGHTA and CDR2 FQGNSA. The CDR3 has 15 residues. Trimming cost V 1 base and J 2 bases, with 10 bases left between them. CDR3 region: CASSLGAQLTDTQYF. The CDR3 nucleotides read TGTGCCAGCAGCTTAGGCGCGCAGCTCACAGATACGCAGTATTTT.

This clonotype was picked up a small number of times. V gene TRBV4-2 combines with J gene TRBJ2-1; D not certain. CDR3 length: 15 amino acids. Trimming shortened V by 0 bases and J by 8 bases, and 14 bases separated the two germline ends. Germline V gene data show CDR1 as LGHNA and CDR2 as YNFKEQ. CDR3 sequence: CASSQDGRALDEQFF. CDR3 DNA: TGTGCCAGCAGCCAAGATGGAAGGGCACTGGATGAGCAGTTCTTC.

This chain joins TRBV4-3 and TRBJ2-3; D ambiguous. The length of the CDR3 is 14 residues. The V gene lost 0 bases and the J gene lost 2 bases, with 6 bases spanning the gap. Germline lookup yields CDR1 LGHNA and CDR2 YSLEER. The DNA of the CDR3 is TGCGCCAGCAGCCAAGAAGCCCTCACAGATACGCAGTATTTT. Encoded protein: CASSQEALTDTQYF.

The chain is built from TRBV10-2 and TRBJ2-5, with D possibly matching TRBD2 (6 bases). Germline lookup yields CDR1 WSHSY and CDR2 SAAADI. The CDR3 sequence is 15 residues long. V was clipped by 1 base and J by 2 bases, with 11 bases between them. The DNA of the CDR3 is TGCGCCAGCAGTGAGTGGGGACTCCCGCAAGAGACCCAGTACTTC. Translated: CASSEWGLPQETQYF.

Details on this clonotype: A junction end diverges from the germline sequence, so it may reflect a read error. This chain joins TRBV27 and TRBJ2-1, with D perhaps TRBD1 or TRBD2 (5 bases each). Per the germline V gene, CDR1 is MNHEY and CDR2 is SMNVEV (reference sequence). This CDR3 region has 14 residues. The CDR3 coding sequence is TGTGCGAGCAGTTCTCCTCGGGACCCCTACGAGCTGTACTTC. This codes for CASSSPRDPYELYF.

This clonotype has a count of ten or more. V is TRBV12-3 or TRBV12-4 and J is TRBJ2-7; D may correspond to TRBD1 or TRBD2 (6 bases each). The CDR3 spans 13 residues. V lost 7 bases and J 0 bases, leaving 10 bases between the germline ends. The CDR3 here is CASNGGPSYEQYF. CDR3 DNA sequence: TGTGCCAGCAATGGGGGGCCCTCCTACGAGCAGTACTTC.

This clonotype was seen more than once but under ten times. The chain has TRBV24-1 and TRBJ2-1; no clear D gene. The V end was cut by 2 bases, the J end by 0 bases, with 10 bases between. Per the germline V gene, CDR1 is KGHDR and CDR2 is SFDVKD. The CDR3 runs 16 residues. The CDR3 DNA reads as TGTGCCACCAGTGATTCCCGGGCCCCCTCCTACAATGAGCAGTTCTTC. Translation gives CATSDSRAPSYNEQFF.

The chain has TRBV29-1 and TRBJ2-5; no clear D. V lost 0 bases to trimming and J lost 4 bases, with 18 bases between them. CDR3 size: 16 residues. Germline V gives CDR1 SQVTM, CDR2 ANQGSEA. Here the CDR3 DNA reads TGCAGCGTTGAAGATAATATGGAGTTCGGGCCAGAGACCCAGTACTTC. This sequence encodes CSVEDNMEFGPETQYF.

V gene TRBV2 combines with J gene TRBJ2-5; perhaps D is TRBD1 or TRBD2 (5 bases each). V was pared by 5 bases and J by 7 bases, with 17 bases between. The CDR3 spans 14 residues. Looked up from germline, CDR1 is SNHLY and CDR2 is FYNNEI. CDR3 amino acids: CASSLGPKVWTQYF. CDR3 coding DNA: TGTGCCAGCAGTCTGGGACCGAAAGTGTGGACCCAGTACTTC.

The rearrangement joins TRBV5-1 to TRBJ1-1, with D possibly being TRBD1 (6 bases). V was trimmed by 5 bases and J by 1 base, leaving 9 bases between them. The CDR3 is made up of 13 amino acids. Germline V gene data show CDR1 as SGHRS and CDR2 as YFSETQ. DNA of the CDR3: TGCGCCAGCAGGGACAGAACGAACACTGAAGCTTTCTTT. This translates into CASRDRTNTEAFF.

The chain uses TRBV2 and TRBJ1-2; TRBD1 might be the D (5 bases). The CDR3 runs to 13 residues. Between the trimmed V and J ends, which lost 7 bases and 8 bases, there was a span of 17 bases. The germline V gene encodes CDR1 SNHLY and CDR2 FYNNEI. The CDR3 here is CASIRDPASGYTF. The CDR3 bases are TGTGCCAGCATAAGGGACCCGGCTTCGGGCTACACCTTC. The whole variable domain, filled in from reference TRBV2 and TRBJ1-2, reads EPEVTQTPSHQVTQMGQEVILRCVPISNHLYFYWYRQILGQKVEFLVSFYNNEISEKSEIFDDQFSVERPDGSNFTLKIRSTKLEDSAMYFCASIRDPASGYTFGSGTRLTVV.

The rearrangement uses TRBV6-2 or TRBV6-3 and TRBJ2-7; maybe TRBD2 (6 bases). CDR3 length: 15 amino acids. Germline-derived CDR1 and CDR2 are MNHEY and SVGEGT. V was pared by 5 bases and J by 7 bases, with 21 bases between. The CDR3 loop reads CASSISGLPYVEQYV. The CDR3 DNA sequence: TGTGCCAGCAGTATTTCGGGACTCCCATACGTGGAGCAGTACGTC.

This clonotype was seen more than once but under ten times. A single base separates this from a much larger clone, so it may be a read error. This rearrangement joins TRBV20-1 to TRBJ2-6; D tentatively reads TRBD1 or TRBD2 (5 bases each). Germline values: CDR1 DFQATT, CDR2 SNEGSKA (reference sequence). The CDR3 extends over 13 amino acids. The CDR3 here is CSADSPGANVPTF. CDR3 nucleotide sequence: TGCAGTGCCGATTCCCCCGGGGCCAACGTCCCGACTTTC.

The chain is built from TRBV28 and TRBJ1-3; no definite D call. CDR3 length: 12 residues. Trimming left V 7 bases short and J 0 bases short, with 4 bases between. Per the germline V gene, CDR1 is MDHEN and CDR2 is SYDVKM. The CDR3 is CASTYSGNTIYF. The CDR3 DNA follows: TGTGCCAGCACGTACTCTGGAAACACCATATATTTT.

V gene TRBV10-3 combines with J gene TRBJ1-2; TRBD1 matches at 7 bases. Germline lookup yields CDR1 ENHRY and CDR2 SYGVKD. The CDR3 is 15 amino acids. With V trimmed by 2 bases and J by 8 bases, 11 bases remained unmatched. In nucleotides, the CDR3 is TGTGCCATCAGTGAGACCGAGACAGGGTTTCGGGGCTACACCTTC. As protein: CAISETETGFRGYTF.

This clonotype was detected a few times. This chain uses TRBV3-1 with TRBJ2-7; 12 bases line up with TRBD1. Germline V gene sequence: CDR1 LGHDT, CDR2 YNNKEL (reference sequence). CDR3 length: 14 amino acids. The J segment lost 5 bases and the V segment lost 4 bases, leaving 3 bases of the junction unmatched. CDR3 amino acids: CASSLGTGGDEQYF. CDR3 in DNA: TGTGCCAGCAGCCTTGGGACAGGGGGCGACGAGCAGTACTTC.

This rearrangement joins TRBV7-8 to TRBJ2-2, with 10 bases identical to TRBD1. This CDR3 contains 16 residues. J lost 0 bases, V lost 5 bases, and 3 bases had no gene match. Looked up from germline, CDR1 is SGHVS and CDR2 is FQNEAQ. This CDR3 is CASSTTGGPNTGELFF. In nucleotides, the CDR3 is TGTGCCAGCAGCACGACAGGGGGCCCGAACACCGGGGAGCTGTTTTTT.

The chain recombines TRBV7-2 with TRBJ2-3; 8 positions match TRBD2. The CDR3 is 14 amino acids. Per germline, CDR1 SGHTA and CDR2 FQGNSA. The V segment lost 8 bases and the J segment 3 bases; nucleotides outside the gene matches: 7. The CDR3 DNA sequence: TGTGCCAGCGGTTATAGCGGGGCTACAGATACGCAGTATTTT. Protein product: CASGYSGATDTQYF.

The chain is built from TRBV5-5 and TRBJ2-5; D assignment may be TRBD1 or TRBD2 (5 bases each). CDR3 length equals 18 residues. CDR1 SGHKS and CDR2 YYEKEE come from the germline V gene (reference sequence). Trimming shortened V by 3 bases and J by 1 base, and 22 bases separated the two germline ends. CDR3 coding DNA: TGTGCCAGCAGCTCGACCAGGGTCGGGGCCTCGTGCCAAGAGACCCAGTACTTC. Encoded protein: CASSSTRVGASCQETQYF.

This sequence joins TRBV12-3 or TRBV12-4 and TRBJ2-7; TRBD2 aligns across 12 bases. CDR3 size: 15 residues. After removal of 5 bases from V and 2 bases from J, the junction contained 4 bases not matched to a gene. The CDR3 nucleotides are TGTGCCAGCAGTCATGGACTAGCGGGGACCTACGAGCAGTACTTC. The encoded protein is CASSHGLAGTYEQYF.

The rearrangement uses TRBV7-9 and TRBJ2-1; 9 nucleotides line up with TRBD2. The DNA end favors TRBJ2-7, so the J call may be wrong. This CDR3 spans 17 amino acids. CDR1 is SEHNR, CDR2 FQNEAQ, per germline (reference sequence). For the CDR3, the DNA is TGTGCCAGCAGCGTCCCTAGCGGGACCTTCGTGTTGTACGAGCAGTACTTC. Translated: CASSVPSGTFVLYEQYF.